This TCR beta chain was observed in a study of CD8 T cells in ankylosing spondylitis. Concerning this clonotype: The antigen remains undetermined.

5'-RACE, quantitative and with molecular barcodes, yielded the TCR beta libraries. In TCRdb, the 5' RACE reads were re-called with MiXCR into one record per CDR3 protein. The table shows about 270,000 distinct CDR3 sequences, with roughly 32% occurring only once. V shed 5 bases and J 3 bases; nucleotides not matched to a gene: 7. The V gene's germline CDR1 is MDHEN and CDR2 SYDVKM. The length of the CDR3 is 15 residues. Points from the study as a whole: The study looked at matched synovial fluid samples from ankylosing spondylitis patients. Disease-linked clones were reported to be significantly enriched there. Ankylosing spondylitis blood appeared to be characterized by a TCR beta motif of several highly homologous variants.

The sample taken for sequencing was blood, either unsorted or a sorted T cell fraction (not recorded which). The receptor was derived from a male donor with ankylosing spondylitis or in good health (not recorded which). The J gene is TRBJ2-3, the V gene TRBV28, with TRBD1 identical over 8 bases. CDR3 DNA: TGTGCCAGCAGTGGCAGGGGGCGCGTTACAGATACGCAGTATTTT. Translating it yields CASSGRGRVTDTQYF.